These 2 T cell receptor beta chains originate from one sample sequenced in a study of blood T cell repertoires in COVID-19. Method: immunoSEQ multiplex PCR; TCRdb's copy keeps in-frame clones and lacks some. The sample contains about 190,000 clones, roughly 88% of which appear only once. The sample consisted of peripheral blood. The receptors were sampled from a woman aged 30 to 39 with acute or convalescent COVID-19.

The chain is built from TRBV28 and TRBJ2-5; D not resolved. The V end was cut by 4 bases, the J end by 5 bases, with 11 bases between. CDR3 length equals 13 residues. Germline V gene lookup returns CDR1 MDHEN and CDR2 SYDVKM. The CDR3 region is CASSSPQRETQYF. CDR3 coding DNA: TGTGCCAGCAGTTCCCCCCAGAGGGAGACCCAGTACTTC.

This clone was recorded once. This chain links TRBV3-1 (or the pseudogene TRBV3-2) with TRBJ2-5, with D maybe TRBD1 (6 bases). Trimming stripped 3 bases from V and 5 bases from J, with 10 bases between. This CDR3 has 13 residues. The germline gives CDR1 LGHDT, CDR2 YNNKEL (reference sequence). CDR3 DNA: TGTGCCAGCAGCCAGCAGGGGTCGGAGACCCAGTACTTC. Translating it yields CASSQQGSETQYF.